This T cell receptor beta chain was found in a study of beta chain features in type 1 diabetes. The CDR3 has 15 amino acids. J gave up 1 base and V 4 bases, and 5 bases lay outside the gene matches. CDR1 and CDR2 from the germline V gene are MNHEY and SVGAGI. Expressed TCRB transcripts got sequenced, as all isolated RNA was reverse transcribed. The protocol was immunoSEQ multiplex PCR, while the TCRdb copy is restricted to in-frame clones and leaves out a portion. The sample yields under 200,000 clones, roughly 8.1% seen once. The source is a young man in good health. Sequencing was performed on central memory CD4+ T cells from blood. The genes are TRBV6-5 and TRBJ1-1, with 8 bases lining up with TRBD1. CDR3: CASSSSGTGNTEAFF. In nucleotides, the CDR3 is TGTGCCAGCAGTTCTTCCGGGACAGGGAACACTGAAGCTTTCTTT.